The rows below give T cell receptor beta chains drawn from one sample of a study of shared clonotypes between healthy human individuals. This table comes from immunoSEQ multiplex PCR, and its TCRdb copy is limited to in-frame clones, with some not included. The sample lists some 2,000,000 clones; approximately 95% were seen once. The sequencing sample was made of naive CD4+ T cells sorted from blood. The receptors originated from a man between 18 and 35 years old in good health. CDR3s include the opening cysteine and the closing phenylalanine or tryptophan. The D gene is left open where the match is weak. The size entry is marked missing in some rows and otherwise reads once, few, many or a size class.

j_gene,len,v_gene,abundance,d_gene,CDR3nt,CDR3aa
TRBJ2-1,16,TRBV28,-,TRBD2,TGTGCCAGCAGTTCACCGGGACTAGCGGACTACAATGAGCAGTTCTTC,CASSSPGLADYNEQFF
TRBJ1-6,14,TRBV7-3,-,-,TGTGCCAGCAGCGTAGGACAGAAGAATTCACCCCTCCACTTT,CASSVGQKNSPLHF
TRBJ2-5,20,TRBV4-3,-,TRBD2,TGCGCCAGCAGCCAAGAACGAGGTCCTGCGGGGGGAGGGCCGCTAGAGACCCAGTACTTC,CASSQERGPAGGGPLETQYF
TRBJ1-1,15,TRBV18,once,-,TGTGCCAGCTCACCAAGTGAGGGCCCAAACACTGAAGCTTTCTTT,CASSPSEGPNTEAFF
TRBJ2-3,16,TRBV9,-,-,TGTGCCAGCAGCTCGTGGCGGGGGCCCGGCACAGATACGCAGTATTTT,CASSSWRGPGTDTQYF
TRBJ1-3,16,TRBV6-5,-,-,TGTGCCAGCAGTTACGGGGGCGCGAGCTCTGGAAACACCATATATTTT,CASSYGGASSGNTIYF
TRBJ2-1,10,TRBV2,-,-,TGTGCCAGCAGAGAGAATGAGCAGTTCTTC,CASRENEQFF
TRBJ2-3,16,TRBV7-2,-,-,TGTGCCAGCAGGAGCAGGGCTGTTACTAGCACAGATACGCAGTATTTT,CASRSRAVTSTDTQYF
TRBJ1-6,13,TRBV19,-,-,TGTGCCAGTAGTATCCTCCGTGATTCACCCCTCCACTTT,CASSILRDSPLHF
TRBJ1-6,16,TRBV27,once,-,TGTGCCAGCAGTCTCCCCCCCACAGGGTATGATTCACCCCTCCACTTT,CASSLPPTGYDSPLHF
TRBJ1-2,17,TRBV18,-,-,TGTGCCAGCTCACCCGATCGTCCTGCGGGGCTAAACTATGGCTACACCTTC,CASSPDRPAGLNYGYTF
TRBJ2-7,15,TRBV5-4,-,-,TGTGCCAGCAGCTTGGGCGGGACAGTTCCCTACGAGCAGTACTTC,CASSLGGTVPYEQYF
TRBJ2-5,16,TRBV11-3,-,-,TGTGCCAGCAGCTTAGACGCGACTAGGAATCAAGAGACCCAGTACTTC,CASSLDATRNQETQYF
TRBJ2-2,12,TRBV30,-,TRBD2,TGTGCCTGGAGTACTAGCGGGAGTCGGCTGTTTTTT,CAWSTSGSRLFF
TRBJ2-7,12,TRBV28,-,-,TGTGCCAGCAGTTTGAGGGTATCCGAGCAGTACTTC,CASSLRVSEQYF
TRBJ2-5,14,TRBV10-1,once,-,TGCGCCAGCAGTGAGTCCGGAGGGGGAGAGACCCAGTACTTC,CASSESGGGETQYF
TRBJ2-1,15,TRBV11-3,-,-,TGTGCCAGCAGCTGGGGAACTAGCCTGGGCGATGAGCAGTTCTTC,CASSWGTSLGDEQFF
TRBJ1-2,14,TRBV4-1,once,TRBD1,TGCGCCAGCAGCCAAGATCCCAGGGGGCGTGACTACACCTTC,CASSQDPRGRDYTF
TRBJ2-7,14,TRBV18,-,TRBD2,TGTGCCAGCTCACCGACTAGCGGGGACTATGAGCAGTACTTC,CASSPTSGDYEQYF
TRBJ1-5,14,TRBV6-1,-,-,TGTGCCAGCAGCAGGGAAGGGGGGGGTCAGCCCCAGCATTTT,CASSREGGGQPQHF
TRBJ2-3,16,TRBV10-3,-,TRBD2,TGTGCCACCGGGACTAGCGGGGGGGCCAGGGCAGATACGCAGTATTTT,CATGTSGGARADTQYF
TRBJ1-2,15,TRBV13,once,TRBD1,TGTGCCAGCAGCGCAGGGGACAGGGCAAACTATGGCTACACCTTC,CASSAGDRANYGYTF
TRBJ2-1,14,TRBV29-1,-,TRBD2,TGCAGCGCCCGGCGTAGAGCGGGAGTAGATGAGCAGTTCTTC,CSARRRAGVDEQFF
TRBJ2-7,16,TRBV4-1,-,-,TGCGCCAGCAGCCAAGGGGGGGGCCGGTACTCCCACGAGCAGTACTTC,CASSQGGGRYSHEQYF
TRBJ2-5,13,TRBV5-1,-,-,TGCGCCAGCAGCTGGGCAGTACAAGAGACCCAGTACTTC,CASSWAVQETQYF
TRBJ1-2,13,TRBV10-3,-,-,TGTGCCATCAGACCAGGGGACCTTCGGGGCTACACCTTC,CAIRPGDLRGYTF
TRBJ2-5,14,TRBV29-1,-,-,TGCAGCGTTGCCCGGCCAGGCGTCCAAGAGACCCAGTACTTC,CSVARPGVQETQYF
TRBJ1-4,14,TRBV5-1,-,-,TGCGCCAGCAGCCCGGGACGGCCGGGGGAAAAACTGTTTTTT,CASSPGRPGEKLFF
TRBJ2-1,15,TRBV12-5,-,TRBD2,TGTGCTAGTGGTTACAAGAGGACTAGCGGTCTTGAGCAGTTCTTC,CASGYKRTSGLEQFF
TRBJ2-3,15,TRBV7-8,-,-,TGTGCCAGCAGCTTGTTAAGCGCTAGCACAGATACGCAGTATTTT,CASSLLSASTDTQYF
TRBJ1-6,14,TRBV5-1,-,TRBD1,TGCGCCAGCAGTGGACAGGATATTAATTCACCCCTCCACTTT,CASSGQDINSPLHF
TRBJ1-1,13,TRBV7-6,few,-,TGTGCCAGCAGCTTAGATCTGAACACTGAAGCTTTCTTT,CASSLDLNTEAFF
TRBJ2-7,14,TRBV6-1,-,-,TGTGCCAGCAGTGGGTACCGAGCCGTCTACGAGCAGTACTTC,CASSGYRAVYEQYF
TRBJ2-1,16,TRBV5-1,-,TRBD2,TGCGCCAGCAGCTTGGCCGGGGCTAGCGGGCTGAATGAGCAGTTCTTC,CASSLAGASGLNEQFF
TRBJ1-5,19,TRBV6-1,-,TRBD1,TGTGCCAGCAGTGAAGCGCGGACAGGGGGAAGGATCGGCAATCAGCCCCAGCATTTT,CASSEARTGGRIGNQPQHF
TRBJ1-1,13,TRBV6-1,-,-,TGTGCCAGCAGCCTCCAGGGTTACACTGAAGCTTTCTTT,CASSLQGYTEAFF
TRBJ1-5,14,TRBV7-2,-,-,TGTGCCAGCAGCTTAGGCAGAGAGAATCAGCCCCAGCATTTT,CASSLGRENQPQHF
TRBJ2-7,16,TRBV7-2,-,-,TGTGCCAGCAGCTTAGTGGGGGGCCCGGGATCCTACGAGCAGTACTTC,CASSLVGGPGSYEQYF
TRBJ2-3,16,TRBV2,-,TRBD2,TGTGCCAGCAGGCAGACGGGAGGGAAGGGGACAGATACGCAGTATTTT,CASRQTGGKGTDTQYF
TRBJ1-1,16,TRBV6-4,-,-,TGTGCCAGCAGTAAAAAGGACAGAACAATGAACACTGAAGCTTTCTTT,CASSKKDRTMNTEAFF
TRBJ2-1,15,TRBV30,-,TRBD1,TGTGCCTGGAGTGTAGGGACAGGGGCCTACAATGAGCAGTTCTTC,CAWSVGTGAYNEQFF
TRBJ2-2,14,TRBV5-4,-,-,TGTGCCAGCAGCCTACTATCAACCACCGGGGAGCTGTTTTTT,CASSLLSTTGELFF
TRBJ2-7,14,TRBV10-2,once,TRBD2,TGCGCCAGCAGGACTAGCGGGGGGCCCTACGAGCAGTACTTC,CASRTSGGPYEQYF
TRBJ1-2,14,TRBV10-3,-,TRBD1,TGTGCCATCAGTGAAGGGGGACAGGGAGGTGGCTACACCTTC,CAISEGGQGGGYTF
TRBJ2-2,13,TRBV7-2,-,-,TGTGCCAGCAGCTTAGCGGAGGCAGGGACGCTGTTTTTT,CASSLAEAGTLFF
TRBJ1-1,16,TRBV18,-,-,TGTGCCAGCTCACCTTCCGGACGGACAACCTCGGGTGAAGCTTTCTTT,CASSPSGRTTSGEAFF
TRBJ2-1,11,TRBV27,-,-,TGTGCCAGCAGTGCTTACAATGAGCAGTTCTTC,CASSAYNEQFF
TRBJ2-2,16,TRBV5-1,-,-,TGCGCCAGCAGCTCTTCAGGGGGGTTGAACACCGGGGAGCTGTTTTTT,CASSSSGGLNTGELFF
TRBJ2-2,12,TRBV9,-,-,TGTGCCAGCAGCGTTGACTTCGGGGAGCTGTTTTTT,CASSVDFGELFF
TRBJ1-1,15,TRBV18,-,-,TGTGCCAGCTCACCACTTGTCGATGTGAAGGCTGAAGCTTTCTTT,CASSPLVDVKAEAFF
TRBJ2-1,16,TRBV5-1,once,TRBD2,TGCGCCAGCAGCGGAGACCCGGGGGGTTCCTACAATGAGCAGTTCTTC,CASSGDPGGSYNEQFF
TRBJ1-5,14,TRBV25-1,-,TRBD1,TGTGCCAGCAGTGAGTCAGGGGGTAATCAGCCCCAGCATTTT,CASSESGGNQPQHF
TRBJ1-6,16,TRBV6-1,-,TRBD1,TGTGCCAGCAGTGAGGGCAGGGGGTTAAATAATTCACCCCTCCACTTT,CASSEGRGLNNSPLHF
TRBJ2-2,14,TRBV2,-,-,TGTGCCAGCAGTCTCTTTAGTGGCACCGGGGAGCTGTTTTTT,CASSLFSGTGELFF
TRBJ2-4,18,TRBV7-2,-,-,TGTGCCAGCAGCAGGAGGGACGGTGGGCCGTTAGCCAAAAACATTCAGTACTTC,CASSRRDGGPLAKNIQYF
TRBJ2-7,15,TRBV4-1,once,-,TGCGCCAGCAGCCAATTGGGGGCGAGCTCCTACGAGCAGTACTTC,CASSQLGASSYEQYF
TRBJ2-3,17,TRBV11-2,-,-,TGTGCCAGCGGCTTAGTACTTGTGGGAGTATCTACAGATACGCAGTATTTT,CASGLVLVGVSTDTQYF
TRBJ2-5,12,TRBV29-1,-,-,TGCAGCGGTGGGACTTCACAAGAGACCCAGTACTTC,CSGGTSQETQYF
TRBJ2-3,17,TRBV7-8,-,TRBD1,TGTGCCAGCAGCTCTGTCCGGGGACAGGGGGGTGCAGATACGCAGTATTTT,CASSSVRGQGGADTQYF